What follows are 21 T cell receptor beta chains derived from one specimen sequenced in a study of T cells in Graves' hyperthyroidism and ophthalmopathy. RNA transcripts yielded amplified TCR beta CDR3 regions. Initially, a first-round RT-PCR of the TCR CDR3 employed the HTBI primer set. From the multiplex PCR reads, TCRdb called clonotypes with MiXCR, one entry per CDR3 protein. The repertoire holds roughly 380,000 distinct CDR3 sequences, over 11% seen once, with about 10% in the top ten. The sequenced sample consisted of blood. The receptors were gathered from a woman aged 55-69 years with Graves' hyperthyroidism.

This chain links TRBV6-1 with TRBJ2-1, with D possibly matching TRBD2 (6 bases). Germline loops: CDR1 MNHNS, CDR2 SASEGT. The CDR3 length is 18 residues. The CDR3 coding sequence is TGTGCTTCCCGGGGACTTTACCAAGCGGCAAGGAAATACAATGAGCAGTTCTTC. Amino acids: CASRGLYQAARKYNEQFF.

The chain uses TRBV11-2 and TRBJ2-1; TRBD2 matches at 7 bases. From germline, CDR1 is SGHAT and CDR2 FQNNGV. This CDR3 comprises 13 residues. The ends lost 8 bases at V and 9 bases at J; junction bases unmatched: 10. This CDR3 reads CASQDAGESEQFF. CDR3 coding DNA: TGTGCCAGCCAAGACGCGGGAGAGAGTGAGCAGTTCTTC.

This clonotype was observed many times. The CDR3 protein is CASSTPDTQYF. CDR3 DNA sequence: TGTGCCAGCAGTACCCCAGATACGCAGTATTTT. This chain connects TRBV2 to TRBJ2-3, with D unresolved. CDR3 length: 11 amino acids. Trimming took 5 bases from V and 4 from J, leaving 4 bases between them. Germline lookup yields CDR1 SNHLY and CDR2 FYNNEI.

This clonotype was seen many times. V gene TRBV6-1 combines with J gene TRBJ2-7; D may correspond to TRBD1 or TRBD2 (5 bases each). The CDR3 is 16 amino acids. Germline V gene sequence: CDR1 MNHNS, CDR2 SASEGT. Trimming cost V 3 bases and J 2 bases, with 17 bases left between them. This CDR3 is CASSDGMTALTYEQYF. The CDR3 coding sequence is TGTGCCAGCAGTGACGGGATGACAGCTCTTACCTACGAGCAGTACTTC.

This clonotype was detected only a few times. This chain links TRBV19 with TRBJ2-1; TRBD2 agrees at 9 bases. Losses at the gene ends were 2 bases for V and 12 bases for J; bases not matched to a gene: 5. The CDR3 is 13 amino acids. Germline V gene data show CDR1 as LNHDA and CDR2 as SQIVND (reference sequence). The CDR3 DNA reads TGTGCCAGTAGTATAACTAGCGGGCAAAGGCAGTTCTTC. It specifies CASSITSGQRQFF.

In this sample, this clonotype turned up many times. V gene TRBV5-1 combines with J gene TRBJ2-7, with 9 nucleotides matching TRBD2. The V segment lost 0 bases and the J segment 2 bases; nucleotides outside the gene matches: 3. The CDR3 runs to 15 residues. Germline loops: CDR1 SGHRS, CDR2 YFSETQ. The CDR3, as DNA: TGCGCCAGCAGCTTGGGGCGGGGGGGGCCCTACGAGCAGTACTTC. Protein product: CASSLGRGGPYEQYF. Together with reference TRBV5-1 and TRBJ2-7, the CDR3 gives the full variable domain: KAGVTQTPRYLIKTRGQQVTLSCSPISGHRSVSWYQQTPGQGLQFLFEYFSETQRNKGNFPGRFSGRQFSNSRSEMNVSTLELGDSALYLCASSLGRGGPYEQYFGPGTRLTVT.

This clonotype showed up just a few times. The J gene is TRBJ2-3, the V gene TRBV27; 14 bases line up with TRBD2. The trim removed 4 bases at V and 4 bases at J, leaving 16 bases unmatched. The CDR3 is made up of 20 amino acids. Germline values: CDR1 MNHEY, CDR2 SMNVEV (reference sequence). The chain's CDR3 is CASSSLTSGRAIIGADTQYF. As DNA, the CDR3 is TGTGCCAGCAGTTCTCTGACTAGCGGGAGGGCCATAATCGGTGCAGATACGCAGTATTTT.

The rearrangement uses TRBV7-9 and TRBJ2-3; the D is unclear. The V gene lost 6 bases and the J gene lost 5 bases, with 15 bases spanning the gap. The CDR3 extends over 14 amino acids. Germline V gene lookup returns CDR1 SEHNR and CDR2 FQNEAQ (reference sequence). CDR3 amino acids: CASSYSTAQDTQYF. DNA for the CDR3: TGTGCCAGCAGTTACTCCACAGCACAAGATACGCAGTATTTT.

This clonotype was observed many times. This chain uses TRBV6-1 with TRBJ1-5; D possibly corresponds to TRBD1 (5 bases). Germline-derived CDR1 and CDR2 are MNHNS and SASEGT. The CDR3 sequence is 17 residues long. The V end was cut by 8 bases, the J end by 0 bases, with 20 bases between. The CDR3 DNA reads TGTGCCAGCCGAGGGACGGCAGGCCTCTATAGCAATCAGCCCCAGCATTTT. Translated: CASRGTAGLYSNQPQHF.

This clonotype appeared many times. CDR3 sequence reads: CSARDPRDRGSDTQYF. The CDR3 region has the DNA TGCAGTGCTAGAGATCCACGGGACAGGGGAAGTGATACGCAGTATTTT. J is TRBJ2-3 and V is TRBV20-1, with TRBD1 matching 10 bases. V lost 0 bases to trimming and J lost 6 bases; unmatched junction nucleotides: 9. The germline gives CDR1 DFQATT, CDR2 SNEGSKA (reference sequence). The CDR3 is 16 residues long.

This clonotype has more than one count but fewer than ten. CDR3: CAWRPLDRTVAHGYTF. In nucleotides, the CDR3 is TGTGCCTGGAGGCCTCTCGATCGGACAGTTGCCCATGGCTACACCTTC. The J gene is TRBJ1-2, the V gene TRBV30, with D possibly TRBD1 on 6 matching bases. The CDR3 contains 16 residues. Trimming shortened V by 3 bases and J by 6 bases, and 23 bases separated the two germline ends. Per the germline V gene, CDR1 is GTSNPN and CDR2 is SVGIG (reference sequence).

This clonotype was counted ten times or more. This chain connects TRBV20-1 to TRBJ2-7; D is perhaps TRBD1 (5 bases). V lost 0 bases, J lost 3 bases, and 15 bases lay in between. The CDR3 is made up of 15 amino acids. From germline, CDR1 is DFQATT and CDR2 SNEGSKA (reference sequence). The CDR3 sequence: CSARDRGEGDYEQYF. Written as DNA, the CDR3 is TGCAGTGCTAGAGATCGCGGAGAAGGGGACTACGAGCAGTACTTC.

This clonotype has just a few counts. This chain joins TRBV7-9 and TRBJ2-1; unclear D gene. This CDR3 comprises 13 residues. The V gene's germline CDR1 is SEHNR and CDR2 FQNEAQ (reference sequence). V was cut by 2 bases and J by 10 bases, with 12 bases left in between. The CDR3 nucleotides read TGTGCCAGCAGCTTATCCGCAGCCTCAGAGCAGTTCTTC. Encoded protein: CASSLSAASEQFF.

This clonotype was seen many times. The chain couples TRBV2 to TRBJ2-1; 11 bases map to TRBD2. Germline V gene lookup returns CDR1 SNHLY and CDR2 FYNNEI. CDR3 size: 15 residues. Trimming cost V 7 bases and J 3 bases; bases outside gene matches: 5. CDR3 residues: CASMGLAGGYNEQFF. The CDR3, as DNA: TGTGCCAGCATGGGGCTAGCGGGAGGCTACAATGAGCAGTTCTTC.

This clonotype came up many times. The chain links TRBV3-1 to TRBJ2-3, with D perhaps TRBD1 (5 bases). The germline V gene encodes CDR1 LGHDT and CDR2 YNNKEL (reference sequence). The ends were cut back, 0 bases at V and 6 bases at J, with 16 bases in the middle. CDR3 length: 16 amino acids. CDR3 bases: TGTGCCAGCAGCCAAGATTCAGGGTCCCCCGGGGATACGCAGTATTTT. Translation: CASSQDSGSPGDTQYF.

In this sample, this clonotype turned up many times. The chain recombines TRBV11-1 with TRBJ2-7; 8 bases match TRBD1. CDR1 and CDR2 (germline): SGHAT, FQDESV (reference sequence). This CDR3 is built from 16 residues. After removal of 3 bases from V and 2 bases from J, the junction contained 9 bases not matched to a gene. The CDR3 DNA reads as TGTGCCAGCAGCTTGACAGGGGTTTCCCTACCCTACGAGCAGTACTTC. This sequence encodes CASSLTGVSLPYEQYF.

In this sample, this clonotype turned up many times. The chain employs TRBV12-3 or TRBV12-4 and TRBJ2-5; D unresolved. Trimming shortened V by 1 base and J by 2 bases, and 5 bases separated the two germline ends. This CDR3 contains 13 residues. The CDR3 loop is CASSLGAQETQYF. The DNA for the CDR3 is TGTGCCAGCAGTTTAGGGGCACAAGAGACCCAGTACTTC.

This clonotype was detected a few times. Here the CDR3 reads CSARVRGWQETQYF. The CDR3, as DNA: TGCAGTGCTAGAGTCAGGGGTTGGCAAGAGACCCAGTACTTC. The rearrangement links TRBV20-1 to TRBJ2-5; D perhaps matches TRBD1 (6 bases). With 1 base removed from V and 2 bases from J, the gap between germline ends came to 11 bases. Germline assignment: CDR1 DFQATT and CDR2 SNEGSKA (reference sequence). CDR3 length: 14 amino acids.

V usage is TRBV2 and J usage is TRBJ2-7, with TRBD2 identical over 12 bases. The CDR3 runs to 19 residues. After removal of 5 bases from V and 2 bases from J, the junction contained 16 bases not matched to a gene. Germline CDR1 SNHLY, CDR2 FYNNEI. CDR3 amino acids: CASSRGTSGPATVPYEQYF. CDR3 coding DNA: TGTGCCAGCAGTCGGGGGACTAGCGGGCCGGCTACGGTCCCCTACGAGCAGTACTTC. The whole variable domain, filled in from reference TRBV2 and TRBJ2-7, reads EPEVTQTPSHQVTQMGQEVILRCVPISNHLYFYWYRQILGQKVEFLVSFYNNEISEKSEIFDDQFSVERPDGSNFTLKIRSTKLEDSAMYFCASSRGTSGPATVPYEQYFGPGTRLTVT.

This clonotype was observed many times. This rearrangement joins TRBV6-1 to TRBJ1-4; perhaps TRBD1 as D (6 bases). Trimming cost V 11 bases and J 3 bases, with 16 bases left between them. This CDR3 is 14 amino acids long. Germline V gene lookup returns CDR1 MNHNS and CDR2 SASEGT. The CDR3 bases are TGTGCCGGCCAGGGGAGGGGAGCTAATGAAAAACTGTTTTTT. It translates to CAGQGRGANEKLFF.

This clonotype was counted many times. This chain links TRBV11-2 with TRBJ2-7; D is unclear. Trimming left V 0 bases short and J 2 bases short, with 8 bases between. Germline CDR1 reads SGHAT; CDR2 reads FQNNGV. The CDR3 totals 14 residues. CDR3 protein: CASSLDLAAYEQYF. The CDR3 DNA sequence: TGTGCCAGCAGCTTAGATTTGGCAGCCTACGAGCAGTACTTC.